This TCR beta chain was sequenced for a study of human T cells and chemical hapten exposure (dated by TCRdb to about 2021). With respect to the entire study: For sensitization, 2% DPC in acetone was applied to a 2 cm by 2 cm area of upper inner arm skin. Most of the patients in the cohort were female, and the cohort covered alopecia areata with under or over 50% scalp involvement, alopecia totalis and alopecia universalis. Patients additionally received weekly therapeutic DPC doses to the scalp throughout the approximately 25-week study period. Nearly 30 alopecia patients gave blood for TCR sequencing at one to four time points (pre-sensitization, 2, 6 and 24 weeks). Blood was sampled from patients pre-sensitization (week 0) and at 2, 6 and about 24 weeks after DPC sensitization. Patch tests used Finn chambers with 0.01% DPC on the upper back, scored after 6 days by International Contact Dermatitis Research Group standards. Libraries were combined into a pool for sequencing, and differences in TCR yield between samples came mainly from small differences in library volumes within the pool. In alopecia patients, the study followed how the peripheral blood TCR repertoire changed in vivo over primary and secondary sensitization to diphenylcyclopropenone (DPC), a hapten.

Libraries were prepared through RACE. TCRdb records NextSeq 500 as the sequencer. During library preparation, unique molecular identifiers were attached to individual cDNA molecules so that TCRs could be counted in a quantitative, reproducible way. Both TCR alpha and TCR beta chains were sequenced from each blood RNA sample. For the original study's pipeline: The median number of TCRs per sample was roughly 94,000, ranging from roughly 20,000 to 690,600. The Decombinator software suite was used to annotate V, J and CDR3 in the TCR reads. For the PS versus PT1 abundance plots, all samples were subsampled to the same number of TCRs (28,000). Expanded TCRs were defined as absent before sensitization and observed at least eight times at the 2-week time point. The public reads were run again by TCRdb, first through fastp at Q25 and then through MiXCR, and only productive beta chains were kept. Rows are combined by CDR3 protein, so each entry shows the most common genes and DNA. It is TCRdb's table, rather than the study itself, that gives the V and J calls and clone size. The sample table lists about 100,000 distinct CDR3 sequences, about an eighth of them with a count of one. In total, the top ten clones hold 3% to 4% of the sample.

The intended sense of this specimen's time point label: patch test 2, 6 weeks after DPC sensitization. The treatment or condition label on this specimen signifies: therapeutic diphenylcyclopropenone sensitization with weekly scalp DPC. At each patch-test visit, blood was drawn before the patch test was applied. To be eligible, patients had to be aged 18 to 70, diagnosed with alopecia and judged suitable for DPC therapy, while pregnant patients were excluded. Unfractionated whole blood was collected in Tempus Blood RNA tubes, and total RNA was extracted from that blood. There are a few counts of this clonotype. It has no known antigen specificity. Base quality data are lacking; no much larger clone is found one base away. The full study reports these points: Patch test score was positively correlated with the number of PT1 expanded TCRs, with significance at thresholds 8, 16 and 32 but not at 4. DPC sensitization did not change the number of TCRs with a frequency above 1 in 1000, and there was no evidence of changes in global repertoire structure. Alopecia, a presumed autoimmune disease, was present in all patients, so the immune response of the patients might differ from that of healthy individuals. Compared with pre-sensitization or healthy control sets, expanded TCRs formed significantly more large CDR3 similarity clusters, which is consistent with antigen-driven responses. Repeated subsampling changed both the strength of the expansion versus patch-test correlation and the threshold at which the correlation became significant.

The origin of this receptor is a woman between 40 and 50 years old with alopecia areata. Some clones in this sample may be carry-over from other donors' samples. The sequenced sample was whole blood, obtained in connection with sensitization to the hapten diphenylcyclopropenone (DPC).

The sequenced DNA is TGTGCCAGCAGCCAGGGGGGAGATCCGAAGACTGAAGCTTTCTTT. The encoded protein is CASSQGGDPKTEAFF. The rearrangement combines TRBV14 with TRBJ1-1, with a weak D call of TRBD1 (5 bases match). The CDR3 runs 15 residues from the cysteine to the phenylalanine. The entry retains the CDR3 DNA only, 45 bases that are in frame from base 1. According to the germline V gene, CDR1 reads SGHDN and CDR2 reads FVKESK. V is shortened by 3 bases, J by 5 bases, and the region joining them spans 16 bases.